This TCR beta chain originates from a study of human T cells and chemical hapten exposure (dated by TCRdb to 2020 to 2023). For the wider study: Libraries were pooled for sequencing, and variation in per-sample TCR yields was attributed mainly to small differences in library volumes within the pool. The study tracked peripheral blood TCR repertoire changes in vivo during primary and secondary sensitization to the hapten diphenylcyclopropenone (DPC) in alopecia patients. From each blood RNA sample, both TCR alpha and TCR beta chains were sequenced.

What the time point label conveys for this sample: healthy volunteer bleed at 2 weeks. Unfractionated whole blood was collected in Tempus Blood RNA tubes, and total RNA was extracted from that blood. About five healthy volunteers acted as controls for TCR sequencing and had blood drawn at day 0, 2 weeks and 6 weeks. Deletion took 7 bases off V and 6 bases off J, with a span of 18 bases between the germline ends. From the cysteine up to the phenylalanine, the CDR3 has a length of 14 residues. The sequence is cut down to CDR3 DNA, 42 bases in frame from base 1. The germline V gene provides CDR1 SGHVS and CDR2 FQNEAQ. This clonotype came up many times. Its specific antigen is unknown. No clone much larger than this one lies a single base away; base qualities are absent. The library came from RACE. Sequencing used a NextSeq 500. During library preparation, unique molecular identifiers were attached to individual cDNA molecules so that TCRs could be counted in a quantitative, reproducible way. Turning to the authors' computational methods: The median number of TCRs per sample was around 96,000, ranging from roughly 23,224 to 700,000. The Decombinator software suite was used to annotate V, J and CDR3 in the TCR reads. For the PS versus PT1 abundance plots, all samples were subsampled to the same number of TCRs (28,000). Expanded TCRs were defined as absent before sensitization and observed at least eight times at the 2-week time point. The raw public reads went through TCRdb reprocessing: fastp at Q25, MiXCR clone calling, in-frame beta chains kept. All rows with the same CDR3 protein become a single entry with the most common DNA and genes. These V and J calls rely on TCRdb rather than the paper's analysis. The sample table records roughly 100,000 distinct CDR3 sequences; about 8.6% of these occur just once. The ten top clones hold around 3% of the sample.

The investigation overall reported the following: After repeated subsampling, changes were observed in the strength of the expansion versus patch-test correlation and in the threshold at which the correlation became significant. No change with DPC sensitization was found in the number of TCRs above 1 in 1000 frequency, and no evidence of global repertoire structure alterations was found.

Sequencing was carried out using whole blood. The chain links TRBV7-8 with TRBJ1-2, and the D gene may be TRBD1, 6 bases matching. This sequence originates from a female donor in good health. Some clones in this sample may be carry-over from other donors' samples. This receptor carries the CDR3 CASTPSTGLNGYTF. The nucleotides read TGTGCCAGCACCCCTAGCACAGGGTTGAATGGCTACACCTTC.